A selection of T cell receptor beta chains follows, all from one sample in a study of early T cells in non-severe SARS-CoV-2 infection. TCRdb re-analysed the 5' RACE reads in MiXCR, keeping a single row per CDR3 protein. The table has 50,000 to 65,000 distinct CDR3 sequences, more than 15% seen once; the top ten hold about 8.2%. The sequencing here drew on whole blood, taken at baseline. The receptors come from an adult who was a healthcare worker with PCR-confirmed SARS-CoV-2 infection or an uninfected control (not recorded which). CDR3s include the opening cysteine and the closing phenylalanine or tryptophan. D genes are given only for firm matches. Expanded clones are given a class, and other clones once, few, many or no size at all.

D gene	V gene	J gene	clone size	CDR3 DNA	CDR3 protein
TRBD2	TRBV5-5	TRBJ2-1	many	TGTGCCAGCAGCCTCCCCCCTAGCGGGAGAGAAAATGAGCAGTTCTTC	CASSLPPSGRENEQFF
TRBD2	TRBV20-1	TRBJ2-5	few	TGCAGTGCTAGACTAGCGGGAGGTAGAGAGACCCAGTACTTC	CSARLAGGRETQYF
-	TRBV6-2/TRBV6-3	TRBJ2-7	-	TGTGCCACAAGAGACGGGGGGCGTAACGAGCAGTACTTC	CATRDGGRNEQYF
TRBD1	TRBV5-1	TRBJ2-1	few	TGCGCCAGCAGGGAAGGGACAGGGAATTTTCTTGAGCAGTTCTTC	CASREGTGNFLEQFF
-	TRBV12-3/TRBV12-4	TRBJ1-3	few	TGTGCCAGCAGGTATAGCGGCTCTGGAAACACCATATATTTT	CASRYSGSGNTIYF
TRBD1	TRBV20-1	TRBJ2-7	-	TGCAGTGCTAGAAACAGGGGGAGCGGAGAGCAGTACTTC	CSARNRGSGEQYF
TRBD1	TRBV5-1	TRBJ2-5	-	TGCGCCAGCAGCTCCGGGACAGGGCCACAAGAGACCCAGTACTTC	CASSSGTGPQETQYF
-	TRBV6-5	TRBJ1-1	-	TGTGCCAGCAGTTACTCTCGACAGATCACTGAAGCTTTCTTT	CASSYSRQITEAFF
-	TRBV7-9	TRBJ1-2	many	TGTGCCAGCAGCTCACAGGACCCTAACTATGGCTACACCTTC	CASSSQDPNYGYTF
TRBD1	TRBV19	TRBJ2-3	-	TGTGCCAGTGGCCGGACAGGGACAGATACGCAGTATTTT	CASGRTGTDTQYF
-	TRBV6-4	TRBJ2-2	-	TGTGCCAGCAGCAGGGGAACCGACACCGGGGAGCTGTTTTTT	CASSRGTDTGELFF
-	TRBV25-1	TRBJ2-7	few	TGTGCCAGCACCTCACTGGACTCCCGCCCCGAGCAGTACTTC	CASTSLDSRPEQYF
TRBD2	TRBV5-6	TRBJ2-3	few	TGTGCCAGCGCGGCTAGCGGGAGACGGGATACGCAGTATTTT	CASAASGRRDTQYF
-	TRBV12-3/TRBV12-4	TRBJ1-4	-	TGTGCCAGCAGCCCGGGGGGGTTCGGCGAAAAACTGTTTTTT	CASSPGGFGEKLFF
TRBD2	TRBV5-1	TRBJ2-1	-	TGCGCCAGCAGCTTGACTAGCGGGGACTACAATGAGCAGTTCTTC	CASSLTSGDYNEQFF
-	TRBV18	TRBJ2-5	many	TGTGCCAGCTCACCAAGGGTAGGAGGAGAGACCCAGTACTTC	CASSPRVGGETQYF
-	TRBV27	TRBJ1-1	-	TGTGCCAGCAGTTTGGGGTATGGAGGGGCCGAGAACACTGAAGCTTTCTTT	CASSLGYGGAENTEAFF
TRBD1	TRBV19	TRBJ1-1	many	TGTGCCAGTAGTATTATAGGGGGCCGTCGCACTGAAGCTTTCTTT	CASSIIGGRRTEAFF
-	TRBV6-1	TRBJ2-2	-	TGTGCCAGCAGTGAAAAGATAAAGGTCACCGGGGAGCTGTTTTTT	CASSEKIKVTGELFF
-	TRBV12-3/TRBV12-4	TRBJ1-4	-	TGTGCCAGCACCTCATCGGGCCCAGAAGAAAAACTGTTTTTT	CASTSSGPEEKLFF
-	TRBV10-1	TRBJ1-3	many	TGCGCCAGCAGTCCTGGACGCTCTGGAAACACCATATATTTT	CASSPGRSGNTIYF
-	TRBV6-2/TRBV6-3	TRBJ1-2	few	TGTGCCAGCAGTTACGACTGGGGCATGAACTATGGCTACACCTTC	CASSYDWGMNYGYTF
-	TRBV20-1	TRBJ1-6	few	TGCAGTGCTAGAGATGGAGGGCAGGGAAGATTCAATCCCCTCCACTTT	CSARDGGQGRFNPLHF
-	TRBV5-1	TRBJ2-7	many	TGCGCCAGCAGCGCCCCGCCGGGGTTCCAGCAGTACTTC	CASSAPPGFQQYF
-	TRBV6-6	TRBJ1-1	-	TGTGCCAGCAGTTACTCGCAGGCAGCTGAAGCTTTCTTT	CASSYSQAAEAFF
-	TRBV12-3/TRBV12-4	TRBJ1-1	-	TGTGCCAGCAGCGCACCGGGACAAAACGCTGAAGCTTTCTTT	CASSAPGQNAEAFF
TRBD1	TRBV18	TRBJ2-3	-	TGTGCCAGCTCCAAGGGACAGAGCACAGATACGCAGTATTTT	CASSKGQSTDTQYF
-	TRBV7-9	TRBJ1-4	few	TGTGCCAGCAGCGACAGGAATGAAAAACTGTTTTTT	CASSDRNEKLFF
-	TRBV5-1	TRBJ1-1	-	TGCGCCAGCAGCTCCGGGACGGGGAGGTTTGAAGCTTTCTTT	CASSSGTGRFEAFF
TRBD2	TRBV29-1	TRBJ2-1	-	TGCAGCGTTGAAAGTAGCGGGGTCTGGGAGCAGTTCTTC	CSVESSGVWEQFF
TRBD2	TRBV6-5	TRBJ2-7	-	TGTGCCAGCAGTCTAGCGGGAGGGCCCTACGAGCAGTACTTC	CASSLAGGPYEQYF
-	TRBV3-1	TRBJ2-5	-	TGTGCCAGCAGCCAAGGAGCAACGACGTTCGAGACCCAGTACTTC	CASSQGATTFETQYF
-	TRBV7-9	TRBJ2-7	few	TGTGCCAGCAGCCACAAAACGGGCAGGGACTCCTACGAGCAGTACTTC	CASSHKTGRDSYEQYF
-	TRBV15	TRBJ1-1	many	TGTGCCACCAGCAGGGCGTACGGGTCGGACACTGAAGCTTTCTTT	CATSRAYGSDTEAFF
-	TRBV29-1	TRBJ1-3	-	TGCAGCGTTGAGGGACCTGGAAACACCATATATTTT	CSVEGPGNTIYF
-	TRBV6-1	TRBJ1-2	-	TGTGCCAGCAAGATCTATGGCTACACCTTC	CASKIYGYTF
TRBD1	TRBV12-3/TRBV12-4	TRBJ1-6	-	TGTGCCAGCAGTTTAGGGACAGGGAGTTCGGCCCTCCACTTT	CASSLGTGSSALHF
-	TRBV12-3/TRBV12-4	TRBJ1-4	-	TGTGCCAGCAGGTCAAGGTCCGGTAATGAAAAACTGTTTTTT	CASRSRSGNEKLFF
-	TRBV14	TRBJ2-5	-	TGTGCCAGCAGCCAAGTTGGCAGCCACCAAGAGACCCAGTACTTC	CASSQVGSHQETQYF
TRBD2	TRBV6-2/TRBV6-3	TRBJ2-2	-	TGTGCCAGCAGCCCAACTAGCGGGAGCATAGGCGGGGAGCTGTTTTTT	CASSPTSGSIGGELFF
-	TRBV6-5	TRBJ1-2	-	TGTGCCAGCAGTTACTCTGAGGGGAGTGGGGCCGGCTACACCTTC	CASSYSEGSGAGYTF
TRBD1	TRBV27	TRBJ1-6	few	TGTGCCAGCCGGACAGGGGGCGCGAATTCACCCCTCCACTTT	CASRTGGANSPLHF
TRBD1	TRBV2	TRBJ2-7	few	TGTGCCAGCGAAAACAGGGGCGACGAGCAGTACTTC	CASENRGDEQYF
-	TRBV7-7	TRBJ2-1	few	TGTGCCAGCAGCTTAGTAACGGGCAGTGAGCAGTTCTTC	CASSLVTGSEQFF
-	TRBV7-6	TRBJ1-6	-	TGTGCCAGCGCCCTAGGGGGTAATTCACCCCTCCACTTT	CASALGGNSPLHF
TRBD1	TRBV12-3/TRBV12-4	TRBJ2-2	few	TGTGCCAGCAGTCCCCGGGGGACAGGGAACACCGGGGAGCTGTTTTTT	CASSPRGTGNTGELFF
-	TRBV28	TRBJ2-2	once	TGTGCCAGCAGTTTCCGGCCAGGGGCAAACACCGGGGAGCTGTTTTTT	CASSFRPGANTGELFF
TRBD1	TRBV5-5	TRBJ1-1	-	TGTGCCAGCAGCTTGGGACAGGGGACGAGCACTGAAGCTTTCTTT	CASSLGQGTSTEAFF
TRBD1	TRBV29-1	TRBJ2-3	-	TGCAGCGTGACAGGGGGAAAGGTTACTAGCACAGATACGCAGTATTTT	CSVTGGKVTSTDTQYF
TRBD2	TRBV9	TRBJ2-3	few	TGTGCCAGCAGCGTAGTGGGACTAGCGGGAGATACGCAGTATTTT	CASSVVGLAGDTQYF
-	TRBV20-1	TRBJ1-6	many	TGCAGTACGCAGCCGCCGGGACTTTATTCACCCCTCCACTTT	CSTQPPGLYSPLHF
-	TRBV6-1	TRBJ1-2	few	TGTGCCAGCACCAGCACGGATTATGGCTACACCTTC	CASTSTDYGYTF
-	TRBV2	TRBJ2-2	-	TGTGCCAGCAGTGAAGACCAGGGATTCACCGGGGAGCTGTTTTTT	CASSEDQGFTGELFF
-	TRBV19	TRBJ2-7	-	TGTGCCAGTAGTAGCGGAGGCAACTACGAGCAGTACTTC	CASSSGGNYEQYF
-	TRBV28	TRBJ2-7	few	TGTGCCAGCTCTACGGCGCACGAGCAGTACTTC	CASSTAHEQYF
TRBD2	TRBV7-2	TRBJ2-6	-	TGTGCCAGCAGCCAGGGACTAGCGGGAGGGCGGACTGGGGCCAACGTCCTGACTTTC	CASSQGLAGGRTGANVLTF
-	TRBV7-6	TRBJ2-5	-	TGTGCCAGCAGCTTATTGGCTAGCAGAAGGCCGGAGACCCAGTACTTC	CASSLLASRRPETQYF
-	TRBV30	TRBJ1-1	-	TGTGCCTGGAGCGACCAAGCGAACACTGAAGCTTTCTTT	CAWSDQANTEAFF